These 25 T cell receptor beta chains came from one sample sequenced in a study of T cell clusters in autoimmune cytopenias. TRB rearrangements were amplified by touch-down multiplex PCR with mixed TRB-A/B primers. TCRdb reprocessed the multiplex PCR reads, with one entry per CDR3 protein and no DNA. In total, the table holds more than 2,500 distinct CDR3 sequences. TRB amplification used roughly 250 ng of peripheral blood genomic DNA. The sample was peripheral blood. Receptors originate from a human donor with an autoimmune cytopenia, with autoimmune hepatitis or in good health (not recorded which).

This clonotype is classed as medium-sized (0.01 to 0.1%) by frequency. V and J are TRBV27 and TRBJ2-7; lacking DNA, the TRBD1 call made by TCRdb goes unchecked. Germline V gene lookup returns CDR1 MNHEY and CDR2 SMNVEV (reference sequence). The CDR3 sequence is 15 residues long. The CDR3 reads CASSSTGTASYEQYF.

The rearrangement joins TRBV20-1 to TRBJ1-6; there is no DNA to check the TCRdb D call of TRBD1. The CDR3 contains 14 residues. Germline V gene lookup returns CDR1 DFQATT and CDR2 SNEGSKA (reference sequence). The chain's CDR3 is CSADRGSANSPLHF.

Considering frequency, this clonotype is large. The rearrangement uses TRBV19 and TRBJ2-6; TCRdb names TRBD1, which stays unverified in the absence of DNA. Germline V gene data show CDR1 as LNHDA and CDR2 as SQIVND (reference sequence). The CDR3 runs 15 residues. CDR3 amino acids: CASRIEGAGANVLTF.

V gene TRBV7-9 combines with J gene TRBJ2-1; the D call of TRBD2 rests on TCRdb alone, since no DNA is present to check it. The CDR3 is 19 amino acids. Germline V CDR1 and CDR2: SEHNR, FQNEAQ (reference sequence). The CDR3 here is CASSSTGTSGYYNYNEQFF.

This clonotype is called medium-sized based on its frequency. The rearrangement uses TRBV6-2 or TRBV6-3 and TRBJ1-4; there is no DNA to check the TCRdb D call of TRBD1. CDR1 is MNHEY, CDR2 SVGEGT, per germline. This CDR3 has 15 residues. This chain's CDR3 is CASRPTGGRREKLFF.

By frequency, this clonotype registers medium-sized. This chain joins TRBV19 and TRBJ1-5. Germline V gene lookup returns CDR1 LNHDA and CDR2 SQIVND (reference sequence). CDR3 size: 15 residues. CDR3 loop: CATRADRYSNQPQHF.

This clonotype is deemed medium-sized by its frequency. V is TRBV20-1 and J is TRBJ1-1; TCRdb names TRBD1, which stays unverified in the absence of DNA. This CDR3 region has 13 residues. Per germline, CDR1 DFQATT and CDR2 SNEGSKA (reference sequence). CDR3: CSAKGESNTEAFF.

The rearrangement links TRBV28 to TRBJ1-2; TCRdb calls TRBD1, which cannot be checked without DNA. The CDR3 loop spans 16 amino acids. Germline values: CDR1 MDHEN, CDR2 SYDVKM. CDR3 sequence reads: CASSPHPPGQDYGYTF.

This clonotype registers medium-sized by frequency. This rearrangement joins TRBV6-2 or TRBV6-3 to TRBJ1-5; the TRBD1 assignment by TCRdb is unverifiable without DNA. This CDR3 contains 15 residues. Germline-derived CDR1 and CDR2 are MNHEY and SVGEGT. CDR3 region: CASRGQGDSNQPQHF.

Its frequency marks this clonotype as medium-sized. The V call is TRBV5-1, the J call TRBJ1-6; with no DNA, the TCRdb D assignment of TRBD1 cannot be verified. Looked up from germline, CDR1 is SGHRS and CDR2 is YFSETQ. This CDR3 spans 15 amino acids. The CDR3: CASSLGQGYNSPLHF.

The chain combines TRBV20-1 with TRBJ2-5; TCRdb reports TRBD1, a call that lacks DNA to check it against. The CDR3 is 15 amino acids. CDR1 is DFQATT and CDR2 is SNEGSKA in the germline V gene (reference sequence). CDR3 in amino acids: CSARVDRGPQETQYF.

The chain combines TRBV5-1 with TRBJ1-1. The CDR3 length is 12 residues. Per germline, CDR1 SGHRS and CDR2 YFSETQ. This CDR3 reads CASSLVGSEAFF.

The chain has TRBV20-1 and TRBJ1-2; the D call from TCRdb, TRBD1, cannot be confirmed without DNA. Germline V lookup: CDR1 DFQATT, CDR2 SNEGSKA (reference sequence). The CDR3 length is 12 residues. CDR3 loop: CSAKQGAGGYTF.

According to its frequency, this clonotype is medium-sized. This chain joins TRBV6-2 or TRBV6-3 and TRBJ2-7; TCRdb picks TRBD2, but there is no DNA to check that call. Germline V lookup: CDR1 MNHEY, CDR2 SVGEGT. This CDR3 has 14 amino acids. CDR3 protein: CATLTAGGPYEQYF.

This chain connects TRBV29-1 to TRBJ1-4; checking the TCRdb D call of TRBD1 is not possible without DNA. From germline, CDR1 is SQVTM and CDR2 ANQGSEA. The CDR3 length is 14 residues. CDR3 sequence: CSAGAGGTNEKLFF.

This clonotype counts as medium-sized (0.01 to 0.1%) by frequency. The chain uses TRBV27 and TRBJ1-6. This CDR3 spans 13 amino acids. Germline CDR1 and CDR2: MNHEY and SMNVEV (reference sequence). The CDR3 sequence is CASTPSYNSPLHF.

The chain combines TRBV20-1 with TRBJ1-2. Germline CDR1 DFQATT, CDR2 SNEGSKA (reference sequence). The CDR3 runs to 15 residues. CDR3 sequence: CSARNTLSGEGGYTF.

This clonotype shows up as medium-sized by frequency. The chain is built from TRBV4-3 and TRBJ2-1; without DNA, the TCRdb call of TRBD2 cannot be checked. The length of the CDR3 is 15 residues. Germline CDR1 and CDR2: LGHNA and YSLEER. CDR3 region: CASSQEREGVNEQFF.

The chain has TRBV7-6 and TRBJ2-1; TCRdb names TRBD1, which stays unverified in the absence of DNA. Germline CDR1 reads SGHVS; CDR2 reads FNYEAQ. The CDR3 loop spans 16 amino acids. The CDR3 loop is CASSLGGGYSYNEQFF. Full variable domain (outside the CDR3, taken from reference TRBV7-6 and TRBJ2-1): GAGVSQSPRYKVTKRGQDVALRCDPISGHVSLYWYRQALGQGPEFLTYFNYEAQQDKSGLPNDRFSAERPEGSISTLTIQRTEQRDSAMYRCASSLGGGYSYNEQFFGPGTRLTVL.

This chain uses TRBV2 with TRBJ1-6; the TCRdb D gene call, TRBD1, has no DNA to confirm it. The germline gives CDR1 SNHLY, CDR2 FYNNEI. This CDR3 spans 15 amino acids. The CDR3 is CASSLTGTGGEVPHF. The whole variable domain, filled in from reference TRBV2 and TRBJ1-6, reads EPEVTQTPSHQVTQMGQEVILRCVPISNHLYFYWYRQILGQKVEFLVSFYNNEISEKSEIFDDQFSVERPDGSNFTLKIRSTKLEDSAMYFCASSLTGTGGEVPHFGNGTRLTVT.

This clonotype is labeled medium-sized (0.01 to 0.1%) based on frequency. The chain employs TRBV6-6 and TRBJ2-7; TCRdb lists TRBD2, though no DNA is available to test this call. CDR3 length: 16 amino acids. CDR1 and CDR2 from the germline V gene are MNHNY and SVGAGI (reference sequence). CDR3 sequence reads: CASSSSGLAGGYEQYF.

In terms of frequency, this clonotype is medium-sized. The CDR3 loop is CASSFPTSGGEETQYF. The gene calls are TRBV12-3 or TRBV12-4 and TRBJ2-5; TCRdb names TRBD2, which stays unverified in the absence of DNA. The CDR3 has 16 residues.

This clonotype is deemed medium-sized by its frequency. CDR3 amino acids: CASNPWTGDFTFQVFF. This chain uses TRBV6-2 or TRBV6-3 with TRBJ1-4; TCRdb calls TRBD1, which cannot be checked without DNA. The CDR3 length is 16 residues. The germline gives CDR1 MNHEY, CDR2 SVGEGT.

By frequency, this clonotype is medium-sized (0.01 to 0.1%). The rearrangement links TRBV6-1 to TRBJ1-3; TCRdb picks TRBD1, but there is no DNA to check that call. The CDR3 has 15 amino acids. Germline-derived CDR1 and CDR2 are MNHNS and SASEGT. The CDR3 reads CASSQITGTVDTIYF.

Considering frequency, this clonotype is medium-sized. The rearrangement uses TRBV5-6 and TRBJ1-4; there is no DNA to check the TCRdb D call of TRBD1. Germline V gene sequence: CDR1 SGHDT, CDR2 YYEEEE. CDR3 size: 15 residues. CDR3: CASSLRSGHNEKLFF.